Here is one T cell receptor (beta chain) with its context. In its sample, this clone was seen once. What this receptor recognizes is not known. No base-level quality is on record; no much larger clone is a single base apart. Using the deep immunoSEQ assay, TCR CDR3 regions were amplified from genomic DNA by multiplex PCR. For each cell subset, the extracted genomic DNA was distributed evenly across all wells of several immunoSEQ 96-well plates, and each plate served as one replicate. For sorted subsets, each replicate PCR was loaded with roughly 0.2 ug genomic DNA, equivalent to 25,000 to 35,000 T cell genomes. The purified libraries were quantified using a Qubit 3.0 fluorometer, sized with a Bioanalyzer 2100, and then quantified again using the KAPA Library Quantification kit. Every immunoSEQ 96-well plate was sequenced on a separate single-read 150-cycle Illumina NextSeq 550 flow cell. Processing in the source paper ran as follows. Because the immunoSEQ output included only junctional sequences and no quality scores, the filtering could not be the same as the filtering used for full-length reads. Sequences were annotated with PyIR, a Python wrapper for IgBLAST v1.9, using IMGT germline references to assign V/J genes and CDR3. Reads were removed for weak V/J assignments (E-value above 1e-6), missing CDR3, stop codons, out-of-frame junctions, or ambiguous translated residues. V3J clonotypes were defined by identical inferred V gene, J gene, and CDR3 amino acid sequence. The percentage overlap between two repertoires was calculated by dividing the number of shared unique clonotypes by the size of the smaller repertoire. Repertoire richness was assessed with RTK rarefaction, the Chao1 estimator, and Recon v2.1 estimates of unobserved clonotypes. OLGA was used to compute generation probabilities for all TCRbeta clonotypes that the gDNA method yielded from a handful of donors. TCRdb carries this immuneACCESS record with in-frame sequences only. Its versions omit some clonotypes, under half of them owing to an unresolved V gene in the studies checked, with the rest unexplained. That table furnishes V, J and clone size, whereas the DNA furnished D and trimming. The sample table contains roughly 2.5 million clones; only one count was recorded for over 85% of them. The ten largest make up under 0.15% of the sample.

The donors were healthy, HIV-negative adults with no recently reported acute infections or vaccinations. Every donor was a Caucasian adult residing in Nashville, Tennessee, USA. CD4+ T cells were enriched by magnetic negative selection; naive cells were then positively selected on CD45RA, and the negative fraction formed the memory subset. Blood was collected by leukapheresis, and PBMCs were isolated by Ficoll-Histopaque density gradient centrifugation and then cryopreserved in liquid nitrogen vapor phase. Purity and quantity of every magnetically sorted T cell population were checked by analytical flow cytometry. Genomic DNA was isolated from every sorted fraction and measured by UV absorbance on a Nanodrop 2000c. These data are taken from a study of shared clonotypes between healthy human individuals (dated by TCRdb to the early 2020s). Notes on the research overall: Two women and a few men aged 18 to 49 years were included in the cohort. For each donor, three plates each were used for CD4 naive and CD4 memory, two plates were used for CD8 naive, and one plate was used for CD8 memory. The study deeply sequenced blood TCR repertoires of five healthy adults to estimate repertoire size and the extent of clonotype sharing between individuals. To increase sequencing depth and limit assay-specific biases, different laboratories used diverse techniques to prepare libraries and sequence TCR repertoires. Leukapheresis yielded between about 0.8 and 8.9 billion PBMCs per donor.

The research as a whole found: Because the study included a small number of donors, the genetic and exposure-history diversity represented was limited. Sampling was restricted to blood, and TCR repertoires in tissues likely differ from the TCR repertoires found in blood. Across a few donors, approximately 4.6% of naive CD4, over 3% of naive CD8, 2.3% of memory CD4, and under 0.45% of memory CD8 clonotypes were shared. Even with the large sequencing depth, rarefaction of the sorted-subset datasets indicated that sequencing was incomplete. Pairwise subsampling led to the expectation that sequencing depth would affect the degree of clonotype sharing among donors. Naive subsets generally had larger estimated clonotype richness than memory subsets. Clonotypes shared by all four sorted-subset donors showed higher generation probabilities than non-shared clonotypes.

According to the germline V gene, CDR1 reads MDHEN and CDR2 reads SYDVKM. CDR3 length: 16 amino acids, cysteine to phenylalanine. Of all the DNA, just the CDR3 is kept, 48 bases in frame from base 1. The junction shows trimming of 2 bases on V and 6 bases on J, plus 17 bases between the germline ends. The sequence came from a man between 18 and 29 years old in good health. Recombination connected TRBV28 to TRBJ1-5; there is no confident call for the D gene. The sequenced material came from naive CD4+ T cells sorted from blood. Reading the label with the study, this specimen's cell subset or site is: CD45RA+ positively selected. The sequence in DNA is TGTGCCAGCAGTTTACTCCCGACTCGGCGGGGTCAGCCCCAGCATTTT. It translates as CASSLLPTRRGQPQHF.